Sequencing of this T cell receptor (beta chain) was carried out in a study of OX40 agonist ivuxolimab in advanced cancers. The germline CDR1 and CDR2 sequences are SQVTM and ANQGSEA. CDR3 length: 13 residues. Points from the study as a whole: Clonal expansion was seen in CD4+ and CD8+ blood T cells by week 6 at 0.1 to 3.0 mg/kg.

The protocol was immunoSEQ multiplex PCR, while the TCRdb copy is restricted to in-frame clones and leaves out a portion. Altogether about 47,000 clones are present, 80% to 85% being singletons, with the ten largest covering approximately 24%. People who had autoimmune disease history or systemic immunosuppression were excluded. About this clone: Its antigen is undetermined. The junction and the germline gene differ at one end; a read error may be behind it.

The source is an adult with an advanced solid tumor such as melanoma, head and neck, liver or kidney cancer. This specimen was CD4+ or CD8+ T cells sorted from blood, taken in a trial of the OX40 agonist ivuxolimab. This rearrangement joins TRBV29-1 to TRBJ1-2, with D perhaps TRBD1 (6 bases). CDR3 nucleotides: TGCAGCGTGGAAGAACAGGGACTGTATGGCTACACCTTC. Its translation: CSVEEQGLYGYTF.